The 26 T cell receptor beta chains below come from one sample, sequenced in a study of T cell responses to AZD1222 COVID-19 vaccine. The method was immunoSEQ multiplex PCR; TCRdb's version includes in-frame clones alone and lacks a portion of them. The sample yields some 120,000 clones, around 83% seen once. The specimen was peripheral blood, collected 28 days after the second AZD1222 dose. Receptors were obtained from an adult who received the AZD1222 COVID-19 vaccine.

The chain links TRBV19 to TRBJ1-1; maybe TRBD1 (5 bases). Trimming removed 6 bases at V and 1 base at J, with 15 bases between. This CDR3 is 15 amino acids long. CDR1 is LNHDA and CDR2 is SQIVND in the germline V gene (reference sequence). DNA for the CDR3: TGTGCCAGTAGGAGCAGGGTCGGGTCGAACACTGAAGCTTTCTTT. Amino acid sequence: CASRSRVGSNTEAFF.

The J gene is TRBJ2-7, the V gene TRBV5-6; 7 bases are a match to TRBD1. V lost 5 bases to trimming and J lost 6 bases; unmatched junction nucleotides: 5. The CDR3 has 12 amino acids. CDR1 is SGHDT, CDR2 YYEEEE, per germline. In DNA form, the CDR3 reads TGTGCCAGCAGTTGGACAGGCGGCGAGCAGTACTTC. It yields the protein CASSWTGGEQYF.

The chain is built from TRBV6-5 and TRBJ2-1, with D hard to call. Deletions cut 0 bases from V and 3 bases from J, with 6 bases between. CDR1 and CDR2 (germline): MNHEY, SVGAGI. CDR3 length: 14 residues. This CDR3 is CASSYSRVYNEQFF. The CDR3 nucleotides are TGTGCCAGCAGTTACTCGAGAGTCTACAATGAGCAGTTCTTC.

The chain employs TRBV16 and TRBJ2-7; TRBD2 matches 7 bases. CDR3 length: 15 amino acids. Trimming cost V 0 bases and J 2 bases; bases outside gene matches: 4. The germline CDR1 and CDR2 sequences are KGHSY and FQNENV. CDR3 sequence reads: CASSQSTSPTYEQYF. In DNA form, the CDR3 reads TGTGCCAGCAGCCAATCGACTAGCCCGACCTACGAGCAGTACTTC.

The CDR3 bases are TGTGCCAGCAGCCAAGATATGCGGACAGCGAATGAAAAACTGTTTTTT. As protein: CASSQDMRTANEKLFF. The V gene is TRBV3-1 (or the pseudogene TRBV3-2), the J gene TRBJ1-4, with D perhaps matching TRBD1 (6 bases). This CDR3 is built from 16 residues. Between the trimmed V and J ends, which lost 0 bases and 5 bases, there was a span of 13 bases. Germline-derived CDR1 and CDR2 are LGHDT and YNNKEL (reference sequence).

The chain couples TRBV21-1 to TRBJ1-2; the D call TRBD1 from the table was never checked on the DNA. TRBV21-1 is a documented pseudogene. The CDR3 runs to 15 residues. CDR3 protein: CASSHRWDRAYGYTF. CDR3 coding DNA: TGTGCCAGCAGCCACCGCTGGGACAGGGCCTATGGCTACACCTTC.

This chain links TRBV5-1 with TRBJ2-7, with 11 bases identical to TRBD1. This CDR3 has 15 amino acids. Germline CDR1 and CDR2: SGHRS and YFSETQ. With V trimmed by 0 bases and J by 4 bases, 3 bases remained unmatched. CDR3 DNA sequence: TGCGCCAGCAGCTTGGCCGGGACAGGGGGATACGAGCAGTACTTC. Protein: CASSLAGTGGYEQYF.

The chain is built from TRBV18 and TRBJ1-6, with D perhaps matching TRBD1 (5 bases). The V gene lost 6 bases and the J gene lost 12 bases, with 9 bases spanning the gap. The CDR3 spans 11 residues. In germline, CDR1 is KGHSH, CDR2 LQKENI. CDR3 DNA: TGTGCCAGCTCTGGGGCGTTACCCCTCCACTTT. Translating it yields CASSGALPLHF.

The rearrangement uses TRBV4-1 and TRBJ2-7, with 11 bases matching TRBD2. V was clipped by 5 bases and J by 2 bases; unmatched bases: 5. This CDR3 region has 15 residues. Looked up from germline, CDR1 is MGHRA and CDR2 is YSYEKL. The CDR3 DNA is TGCGCCAGCAGCTACGGGACTAGCGGAACCTACGAGCAGTACTTC. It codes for CASSYGTSGTYEQYF.

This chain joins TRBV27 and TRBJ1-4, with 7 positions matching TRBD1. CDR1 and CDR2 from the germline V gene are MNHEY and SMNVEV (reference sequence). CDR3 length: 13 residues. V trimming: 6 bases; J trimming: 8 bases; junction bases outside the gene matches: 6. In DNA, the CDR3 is TGTGCCAGCAGACAGGGGTGGTACGAAAAACTGTTTTTT. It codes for CASRQGWYEKLFF. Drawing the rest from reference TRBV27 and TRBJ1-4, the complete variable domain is EAQVTQNPRYLITVTGKKLTVTCSQNMNHEYMSWYRQDPGLGLRQIYYSMNVEVTDKGDVPEGYKVSRKEKRNFPLILESPSPNQTSLYFCASRQGWYEKLFFGSGTQLSVL.

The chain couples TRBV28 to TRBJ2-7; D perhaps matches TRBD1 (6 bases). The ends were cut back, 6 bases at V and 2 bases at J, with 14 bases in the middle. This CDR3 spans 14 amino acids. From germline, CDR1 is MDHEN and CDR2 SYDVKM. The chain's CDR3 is CASRPGHGAYEQYF. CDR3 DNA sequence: TGTGCCAGCAGGCCGGGACACGGAGCCTACGAGCAGTACTTC.

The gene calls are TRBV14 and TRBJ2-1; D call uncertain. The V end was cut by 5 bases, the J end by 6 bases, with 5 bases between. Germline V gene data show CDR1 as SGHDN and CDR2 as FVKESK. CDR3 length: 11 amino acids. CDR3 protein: CASSVSNEQFF. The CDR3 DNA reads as TGTGCCAGCAGCGTTAGCAATGAGCAGTTCTTC.

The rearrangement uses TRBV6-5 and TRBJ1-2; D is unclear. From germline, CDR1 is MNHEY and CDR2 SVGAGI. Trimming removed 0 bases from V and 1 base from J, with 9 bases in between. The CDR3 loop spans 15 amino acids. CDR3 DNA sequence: TGTGCCAGCAGTTACTCTCTGCGGAGTAACTATGGCTACACCTTC. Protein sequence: CASSYSLRSNYGYTF.

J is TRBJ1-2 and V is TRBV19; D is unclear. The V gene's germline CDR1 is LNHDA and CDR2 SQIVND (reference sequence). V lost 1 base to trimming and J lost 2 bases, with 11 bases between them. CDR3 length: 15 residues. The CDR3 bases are TGTGCCAGTAGTATAGCCGAGGGAGGGAACTATGGCTACACCTTC. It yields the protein CASSIAEGGNYGYTF.

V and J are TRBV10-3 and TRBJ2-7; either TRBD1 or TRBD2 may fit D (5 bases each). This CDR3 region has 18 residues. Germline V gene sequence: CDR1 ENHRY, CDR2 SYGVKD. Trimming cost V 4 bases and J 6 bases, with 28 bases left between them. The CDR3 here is CAISAVPPRRDHLSEQYF. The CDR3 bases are TGTGCCATCAGTGCGGTTCCCCCCCGAAGGGACCACTTATCCGAGCAGTACTTC.

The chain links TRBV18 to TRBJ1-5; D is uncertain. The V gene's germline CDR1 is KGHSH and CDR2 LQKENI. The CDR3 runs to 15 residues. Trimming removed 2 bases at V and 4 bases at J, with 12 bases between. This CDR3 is CASSPSGMRNQPQHF. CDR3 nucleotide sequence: TGTGCCAGCTCACCATCTGGGATGAGGAATCAGCCCCAGCATTTT.

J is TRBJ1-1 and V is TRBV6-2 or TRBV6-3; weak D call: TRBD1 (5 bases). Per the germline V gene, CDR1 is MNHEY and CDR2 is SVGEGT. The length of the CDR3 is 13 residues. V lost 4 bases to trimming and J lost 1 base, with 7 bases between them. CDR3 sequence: CASSFGQNTEAFF. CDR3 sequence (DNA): TGTGCCAGCAGTTTTGGACAGAACACTGAAGCTTTCTTT.

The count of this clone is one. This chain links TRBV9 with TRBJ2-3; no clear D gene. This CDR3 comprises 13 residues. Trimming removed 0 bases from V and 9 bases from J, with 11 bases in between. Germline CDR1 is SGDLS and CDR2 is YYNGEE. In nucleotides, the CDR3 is TGTGCCAGCAGCGTAGCGGCTGAGGACACGCAGTATTTT. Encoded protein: CASSVAAEDTQYF.

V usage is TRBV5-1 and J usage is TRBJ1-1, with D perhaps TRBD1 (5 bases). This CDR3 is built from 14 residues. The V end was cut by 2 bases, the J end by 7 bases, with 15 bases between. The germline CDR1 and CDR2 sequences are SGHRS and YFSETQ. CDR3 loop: CASSFRQGVGEAFF. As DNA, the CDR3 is TGCGCCAGCAGCTTTCGGCAGGGCGTGGGTGAAGCTTTCTTT.

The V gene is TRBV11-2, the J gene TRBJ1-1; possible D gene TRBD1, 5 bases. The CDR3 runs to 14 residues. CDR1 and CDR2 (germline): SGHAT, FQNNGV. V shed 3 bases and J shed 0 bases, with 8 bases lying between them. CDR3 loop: CASSLRGMNTEAFF. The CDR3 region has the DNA TGTGCCAGCAGCTTGAGGGGAATGAACACTGAAGCTTTCTTT.

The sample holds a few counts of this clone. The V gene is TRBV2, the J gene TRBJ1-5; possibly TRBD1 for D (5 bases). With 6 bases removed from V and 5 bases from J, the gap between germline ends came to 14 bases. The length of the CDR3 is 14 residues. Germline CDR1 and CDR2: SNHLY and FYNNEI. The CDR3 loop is CASRGRVPYQPQHF. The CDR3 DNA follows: TGTGCCAGCAGGGGCAGGGTGCCGTATCAGCCCCAGCATTTT.

CDR3 DNA sequence: TGTGCCAGCAGCGCCGGACTCACTGGGGGCTACGAGCAGTACTTC. It codes for CASSAGLTGGYEQYF. The chain joins TRBV7-8 to TRBJ2-7; D is possibly TRBD1 or TRBD2 (5 bases each). This CDR3 has 15 residues. Germline lookup yields CDR1 SGHVS and CDR2 FQNEAQ. Trimming pared 5 bases from V and 3 bases from J, leaving 17 bases between. The full variable domain, rest sourced from reference TRBV7-8 and TRBJ2-7, is GAGVSQSPRYKVAKRGQDVALRCDPISGHVSLFWYQQALGQGPEFLTYFQNEAQLDKSGLPSDRFFAERPEGSVSTLKIQRTQQEDSAVYLCASSAGLTGGYEQYFGPGTRLTVT.

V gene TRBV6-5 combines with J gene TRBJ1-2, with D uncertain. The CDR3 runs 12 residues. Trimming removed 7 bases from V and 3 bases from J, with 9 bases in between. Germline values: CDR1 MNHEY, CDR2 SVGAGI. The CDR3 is CASNGPDYGYTF. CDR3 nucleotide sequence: TGTGCCAGCAATGGGCCCGACTATGGCTACACCTTC.

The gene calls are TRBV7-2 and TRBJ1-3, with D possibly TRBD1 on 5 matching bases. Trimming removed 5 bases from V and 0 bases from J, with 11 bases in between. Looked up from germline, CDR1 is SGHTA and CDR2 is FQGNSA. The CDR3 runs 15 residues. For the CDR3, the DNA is TGTGCCAGCAGCGAGGGACGCCGCTCTGGAAACACCATATATTTT. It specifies CASSEGRRSGNTIYF.

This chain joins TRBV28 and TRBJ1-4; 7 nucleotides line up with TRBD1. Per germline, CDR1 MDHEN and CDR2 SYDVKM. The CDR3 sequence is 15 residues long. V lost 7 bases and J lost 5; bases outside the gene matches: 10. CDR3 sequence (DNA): TGTGCCAGCACCGAAGGAGGGGGCCTGAATGAAAAACTGTTTTTT. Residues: CASTEGGGLNEKLFF.

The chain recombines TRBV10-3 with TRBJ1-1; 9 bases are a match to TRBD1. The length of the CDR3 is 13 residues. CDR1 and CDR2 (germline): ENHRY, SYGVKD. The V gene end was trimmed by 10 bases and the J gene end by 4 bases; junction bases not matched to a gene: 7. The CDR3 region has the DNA TGTGCCACCGCTGGACAGGGGACCACTGAAGCTTTCTTT. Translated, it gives CATAGQGTTEAFF.